This T cell receptor (beta chain) was captured by sequencing in a study of radiotherapy plus CTLA-4 blockade in lung cancer. As for the study in general: Objective responses were observed in about 17% of patients, and disease control was achieved by about 30%. Points from the study as a whole: Alongside interferon-beta, early blood T cell clone dynamics were reportedly the best predictor of response. Tumor-derived TCR clones expanded in blood after radiotherapy plus ipilimumab.

Regarding this clone: The antigen is undetermined.

TCRdb keeps only in-frame clones here, not all; method: immunoSEQ multiplex PCR. Among 120,000 or so clones listed, around 90% were seen once. The material was peripheral blood, obtained from a patient treated with radiotherapy plus ipilimumab. The clonotype was recovered from a human donor with non-small cell lung cancer that progressed on radiotherapy plus ipilimumab.

In DNA form, the CDR3 reads TGTGCCAGCAGTTTTCTACCGTCCTATGGCTACACCTTC. It yields the protein CASSFLPSYGYTF. The chain has TRBV27 and TRBJ1-2, with unresolved D. The V and J ends lost 3 bases and 4 bases respectively, with 9 bases between them. Germline lookup yields CDR1 MNHEY and CDR2 SMNVEV (reference sequence). The CDR3 runs 13 residues.